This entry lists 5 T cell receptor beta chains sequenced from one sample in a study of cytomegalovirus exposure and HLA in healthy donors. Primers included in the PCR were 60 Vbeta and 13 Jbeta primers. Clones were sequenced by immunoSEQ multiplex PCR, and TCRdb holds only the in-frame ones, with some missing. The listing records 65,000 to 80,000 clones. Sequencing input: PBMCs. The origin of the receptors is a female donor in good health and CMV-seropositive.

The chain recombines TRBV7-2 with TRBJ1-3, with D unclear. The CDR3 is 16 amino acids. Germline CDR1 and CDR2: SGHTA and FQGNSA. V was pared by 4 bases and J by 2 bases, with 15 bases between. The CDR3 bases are TGTGCCAGCAGCTCTGAGGGTCGGAACCCTGGAAACACCATATATTTT. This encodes CASSSEGRNPGNTIYF.

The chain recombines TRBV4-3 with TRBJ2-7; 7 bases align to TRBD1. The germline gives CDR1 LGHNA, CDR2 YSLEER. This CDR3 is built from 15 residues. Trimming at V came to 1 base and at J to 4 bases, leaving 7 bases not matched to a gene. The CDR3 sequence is CASSQGQGVRYEQYF. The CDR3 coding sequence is TGCGCCAGCAGCCAAGGGCAGGGGGTCCGATACGAGCAGTACTTC.

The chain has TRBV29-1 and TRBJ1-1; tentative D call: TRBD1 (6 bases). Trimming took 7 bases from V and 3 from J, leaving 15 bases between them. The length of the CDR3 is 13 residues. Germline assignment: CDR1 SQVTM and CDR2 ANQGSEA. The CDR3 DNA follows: TGCAGCGCTAGGACAGTGGGGGACACTGAAGCTTTCTTT. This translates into CSARTVGDTEAFF.

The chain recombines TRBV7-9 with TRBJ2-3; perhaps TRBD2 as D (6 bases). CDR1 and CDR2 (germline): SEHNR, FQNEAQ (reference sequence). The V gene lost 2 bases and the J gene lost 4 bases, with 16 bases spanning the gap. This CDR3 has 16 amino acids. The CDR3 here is CASSLRSPGVPDTQYF. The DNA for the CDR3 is TGTGCCAGCAGCTTAAGGAGCCCGGGGGTGCCAGATACGCAGTATTTT.

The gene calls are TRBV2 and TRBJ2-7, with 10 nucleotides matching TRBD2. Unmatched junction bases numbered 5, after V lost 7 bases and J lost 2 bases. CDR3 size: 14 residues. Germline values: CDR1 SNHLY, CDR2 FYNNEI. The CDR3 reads CASTYLAGAYEQYF. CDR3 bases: TGTGCCAGCACCTATCTAGCGGGAGCCTACGAGCAGTACTTC. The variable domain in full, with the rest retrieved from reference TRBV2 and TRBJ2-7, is EPEVTQTPSHQVTQMGQEVILRCVPISNHLYFYWYRQILGQKVEFLVSFYNNEISEKSEIFDDQFSVERPDGSNFTLKIRSTKLEDSAMYFCASTYLAGAYEQYFGPGTRLTVT.